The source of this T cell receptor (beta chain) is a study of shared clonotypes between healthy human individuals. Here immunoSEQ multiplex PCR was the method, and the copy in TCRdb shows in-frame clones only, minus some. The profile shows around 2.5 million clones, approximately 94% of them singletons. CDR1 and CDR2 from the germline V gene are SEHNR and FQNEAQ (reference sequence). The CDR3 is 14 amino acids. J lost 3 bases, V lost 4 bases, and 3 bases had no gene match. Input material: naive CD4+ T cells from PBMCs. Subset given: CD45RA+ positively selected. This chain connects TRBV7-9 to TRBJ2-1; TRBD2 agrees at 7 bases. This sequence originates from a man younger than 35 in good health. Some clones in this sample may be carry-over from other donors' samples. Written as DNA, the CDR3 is TGTGCCAGCAGCTCCCGGGACTACTACAATGAGCAGTTCTTC. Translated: CASSSRDYYNEQFF.